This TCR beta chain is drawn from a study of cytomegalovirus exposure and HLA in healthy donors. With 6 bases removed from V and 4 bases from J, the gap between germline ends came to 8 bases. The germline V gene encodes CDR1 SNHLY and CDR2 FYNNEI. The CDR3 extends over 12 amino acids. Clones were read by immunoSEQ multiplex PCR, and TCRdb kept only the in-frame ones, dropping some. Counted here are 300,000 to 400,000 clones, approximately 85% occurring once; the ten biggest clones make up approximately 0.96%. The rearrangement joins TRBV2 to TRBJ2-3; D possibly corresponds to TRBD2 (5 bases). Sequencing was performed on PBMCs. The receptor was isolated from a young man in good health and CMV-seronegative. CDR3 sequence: CASSRGADTQYF. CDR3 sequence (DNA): TGTGCCAGCAGCCGGGGTGCAGATACGCAGTATTTT.